The 24 T cell receptor beta chains below all came from one sample that was sequenced in a study of spatial heterogeneity in lung cancer (dated by TCRdb to the late 2010s). The protocol used for the library was 5' RACE. For sequencing, a NextSeq 500 was employed. The public reads were reprocessed in TCRdb via fastp at Q25 and MiXCR, keeping in-frame beta chains. Merged by CDR3 protein, the rows form single entries marked with the most common genes and DNA. Within this sample are roughly 26,000 distinct CDR3 sequences, with 5% to 6% of them counted one time only. The top ten clones comprise more than 20% of the sample. Explained via the paper, the time point label denotes: blood at routine non-recurrence follow-up after resection. For TCR sequencing, whole RNA was extracted from tumor and nontumor lung tissue, or from cryopreserved PBMC samples, and no cell sorting was done. Sequenced here: PBMCs, sampled at follow-up. The origin of the receptors is a male donor with early-stage non-small cell lung cancer.

This clonotype was picked up a small number of times. J is TRBJ2-1 and V is TRBV7-9, with D perhaps matching TRBD1 or TRBD2 (5 bases each). This CDR3 is built from 14 residues. Germline V gene lookup returns CDR1 SEHNR and CDR2 FQNEAQ (reference sequence). V lost 3 bases and J lost 9, with 15 bases in between. The CDR3 DNA follows: TGTGCCAGCAGCTTGGCCGCCCCGAGGGGTGAGCAGTTCTTC. The encoded protein is CASSLAAPRGEQFF.

This clonotype was counted a few times. The genes are TRBV7-9 and TRBJ1-2, with 9 bases lining up with TRBD1. In germline, CDR1 is SEHNR, CDR2 FQNEAQ (reference sequence). The CDR3 runs to 14 residues. Trimming at V came to 6 bases and at J to 6 bases, leaving 8 bases not matched to a gene. The CDR3 reads CASRPGTGSHGYTF. CDR3 coding DNA: TGTGCCAGCAGGCCCGGGACAGGGTCCCATGGCTACACCTTC.

In this sample, this clonotype turned up many times. The gene calls are TRBV7-2 and TRBJ1-5, with a weak D call TRBD1 (5 bases). V shed 5 bases and J shed 2 bases, with 16 bases lying between them. In germline, CDR1 is SGHTA, CDR2 FQGNSA. CDR3 length: 16 amino acids. The CDR3 loop reads CASSRDSYIGNQPQHF. In DNA form, the CDR3 reads TGTGCCAGCAGCCGGGACTCATACATTGGCAATCAGCCCCAGCATTTT.

This clonotype was seen at least ten times. The chain uses TRBV18 and TRBJ2-3, with TRBD1 matching 7 bases. The CDR3 has 15 residues. The germline CDR1 and CDR2 sequences are KGHSH and LQKENI. Unmatched junction bases numbered 5, after V lost 3 bases and J lost 2 bases. The DNA for the CDR3 is TGTGCCAGCTCACCCAGGGGGTCGACCACAGATACGCAGTATTTT. Translating gives CASSPRGSTTDTQYF.

CDR3 residues: CASSPGTGGRDEQFF. CDR3 DNA sequence: TGTGCCAGCAGTCCCGGGACAGGGGGCAGGGATGAGCAGTTCTTC. V usage is TRBV12-3 or TRBV12-4 and J usage is TRBJ2-1; TRBD1 agrees at 12 bases. The CDR3 is 15 amino acids. V lost 5 bases, J lost 8 bases, and 7 bases stayed unmatched.

This clonotype was found many times. CDR3 coding DNA: TGCAGTGCTAGAGATAATCGGGGGAGCACAGATACGCAGTATTTT. Translating it yields CSARDNRGSTDTQYF. This chain connects TRBV20-1 to TRBJ2-3; TRBD2 might be the D (6 bases). CDR1 DFQATT and CDR2 SNEGSKA come from the germline V gene (reference sequence). Trimming stripped 0 bases from V and 0 bases from J, with 10 bases between. This CDR3 is 15 amino acids long.

This clonotype was seen a few times. Written as DNA, the CDR3 is TGTGCCAGAAGCTTGGCGGGACAGAGACGGGATAACTCCTACAATGAGCAGTTCTTC. It codes for CARSLAGQRRDNSYNEQFF. This rearrangement joins TRBV5-3 to TRBJ2-1; TRBD1 matches 7 bases. TRBV5-3 counts as an open reading frame of uncertain function. This CDR3 has 19 residues. The trim removed 0 bases at V and 0 bases at J, leaving 12 bases unmatched.

V and J are TRBV18 and TRBJ2-2; no clear D gene. V gave up 2 bases and J gave up 6 bases, with 4 bases separating them. This CDR3 has 12 residues. Germline V gene sequence: CDR1 KGHSH, CDR2 LQKENI. Here the CDR3 reads CASSPLPGELFF. DNA for the CDR3: TGTGCCAGCTCACCATTGCCCGGGGAGCTGTTTTTT.

Many counts were recorded for this clonotype. The rearrangement joins TRBV18 to TRBJ2-1; 14 bases align to TRBD2. Trimming cost V 0 bases and J 8 bases; bases outside gene matches: 6. The V gene's germline CDR1 is KGHSH and CDR2 LQKENI. CDR3 length: 17 amino acids. In nucleotides, the CDR3 is TGTGCCAGCTCACCACCGAAGACTAGCGGGGGGGCTTATGAGCAGTTCTTC. This translates into CASSPPKTSGGAYEQFF.

This clonotype rates as medium-sized. This rearrangement joins TRBV29-1 to TRBJ1-4; D is ambiguous. This CDR3 spans 11 amino acids. The V gene's germline CDR1 is SQVTM and CDR2 ANQGSEA. The V gene lost 3 bases and the J gene lost 6 bases, with 5 bases spanning the gap. In DNA, the CDR3 is TGCAGCGTTGAGGCTTATGAAAAACTGTTTTTT. Its protein is CSVEAYEKLFF. The complete variable domain, with remaining parts taken from reference TRBV29-1 and TRBJ1-4, reads SAVISQKPSRDICQRGTSLTIQCQVDSQVTMMFWYRQQPGQSLTLIATANQGSEATYESGFVIDKFPISRPNLTFSTLTVSNMSPEDSSIYLCSVEAYEKLFFGSGTQLSVL.

This clonotype has at least ten counts. The V and J genes are TRBV29-1 and TRBJ1-5, with D uncertain. V gave up 7 bases and J gave up 2 bases, with 12 bases separating them. CDR3 length equals 13 residues. Germline-derived CDR1 and CDR2 are SQVTM and ANQGSEA. Here the CDR3 reads CSAGGNGNQPQHF. In nucleotides, the CDR3 is TGCAGCGCCGGAGGGAACGGCAATCAGCCCCAGCATTTT.

This clonotype was observed at least ten times. This chain joins TRBV28 and TRBJ2-1; TRBD1 aligns across 7 bases. CDR3 size: 15 residues. V gave up 5 bases and J gave up 6 bases; unmatched junction bases: 10. The germline V gene encodes CDR1 MDHEN and CDR2 SYDVKM. CDR3 in amino acids: CASSIPTGVFNEQFF. The CDR3 nucleotides are TGTGCCAGCAGTATTCCCACAGGGGTTTTCAATGAGCAGTTCTTC.

Ten or more counts support this clonotype. The chain is built from TRBV7-9 and TRBJ2-3, with D unresolved. The ends were cut back, 1 base at V and 2 bases at J, with 10 bases in the middle. Germline values: CDR1 SEHNR, CDR2 FQNEAQ (reference sequence). This CDR3 is 15 amino acids long. This chain's CDR3 is CASSLVVGSTDTQYF. The CDR3 nucleotides are TGTGCCAGCAGCTTAGTGGTCGGCTCCACAGATACGCAGTATTTT.

This clonotype was seen a handful of times. This chain joins TRBV12-3 or TRBV12-4 and TRBJ1-1; possibly TRBD1 for D (6 bases). V lost 6 bases to trimming and J lost 4 bases, with 15 bases between them. The CDR3 extends over 14 amino acids. The CDR3 loop reads CASSAGDVGTEAFF. CDR3 DNA: TGTGCCAGCAGCGCAGGGGACGTTGGCACTGAAGCTTTCTTT.

This clonotype was detected ten times or more. The rearrangement uses TRBV6-5 and TRBJ1-1; tentative D call: TRBD1 (5 bases). There are 14 residues in the CDR3. Trimming removed 6 bases from V and 1 base from J, with 12 bases in between. Germline V gene lookup returns CDR1 MNHEY and CDR2 SVGAGI. Written as DNA, the CDR3 is TGTGCCAGCAGAATGGGGCAGGGGAACACTGAAGCTTTCTTT. Protein sequence: CASRMGQGNTEAFF.

This clonotype occurred a few times. The V gene is TRBV10-3, the J gene TRBJ2-7, with 14 bases identical to TRBD2. CDR3 length: 15 residues. V lost 7 bases to trimming and J lost 0 bases; unmatched junction nucleotides: 2. Germline loops: CDR1 ENHRY, CDR2 SYGVKD. The CDR3 sequence: CAIKTSGGDSYEQYF. CDR3 DNA sequence: TGTGCCATCAAGACTAGCGGGGGGGACTCCTACGAGCAGTACTTC.

A few counts support this clonotype. This sequence joins TRBV12-5 and TRBJ2-5; D not certain. V gave up 6 bases and J gave up 0 bases, with 11 bases separating them. The germline V gene encodes CDR1 LGHNT and CDR2 FRNRAP. The CDR3 runs to 14 residues. CDR3 in DNA: TGTGCTAGTGGCCCCGACACCTACCAAGAGACCCAGTACTTC. The encoded protein is CASGPDTYQETQYF.

This clonotype came up many times. The V gene is TRBV7-8, the J gene TRBJ2-5; 8 bases line up with TRBD1. Germline CDR1 is SGHVS and CDR2 is FQNEAQ. V lost 1 base and J lost 2; bases outside the gene matches: 9. This CDR3 has 17 amino acids. CDR3 residues: CASSLVSPRQGQETQYF. The CDR3 DNA is TGTGCCAGCAGCTTAGTTTCCCCGCGACAGGGGCAAGAGACCCAGTACTTC.

The chain has TRBV7-2 and TRBJ1-4; D not certain. The germline CDR1 and CDR2 sequences are SGHTA and FQGNSA. This CDR3 has 13 amino acids. Trimming cost V 11 bases and J 5 bases, with 15 bases left between them. Here the CDR3 reads CASRRVPNEKLFF. The CDR3 DNA sequence: TGTGCCTCCAGGAGGGTCCCGAATGAAAAACTGTTTTTT.

At least ten counts were recorded for this clonotype. The rearrangement links TRBV19 to TRBJ2-1; 7 nucleotides agree with TRBD1. J lost 4 bases, V lost 5 bases, and 8 bases had no gene match. Germline lookup yields CDR1 LNHDA and CDR2 SQIVND (reference sequence). The CDR3 consists of 15 residues. CDR3 sequence reads: CASSARDRSYNEQFF. The CDR3 nucleotides read TGTGCCAGTAGTGCCCGGGACAGATCTTACAATGAGCAGTTCTTC.

Many counts were recorded for this clonotype. The chain combines TRBV9 with TRBJ1-1, with no clear D. Between the trimmed V and J ends, which lost 0 bases and 4 bases, there was a span of 13 bases. The CDR3 sequence is 15 residues long. Germline values: CDR1 SGDLS, CDR2 YYNGEE. The CDR3 sequence: CASSVAPGKGTEAFF. CDR3 in DNA: TGTGCCAGCAGCGTAGCTCCCGGTAAGGGCACTGAAGCTTTCTTT.

The rearrangement uses TRBV5-6 and TRBJ2-1; TRBD2 agrees at 14 bases. The CDR3 runs 18 residues. J gave up 0 bases and V 7 bases, and 9 bases lay outside the gene matches. In germline, CDR1 is SGHDT, CDR2 YYEEEE. CDR3 sequence reads: CASDGLAGGPRSYNEQFF. CDR3 DNA: TGTGCCAGCGACGGACTAGCGGGAGGCCCCCGCTCCTACAATGAGCAGTTCTTC.

The V and J genes are TRBV7-9 and TRBJ2-1, with 8 bases that match TRBD2. Trimming removed 2 bases from V and 4 bases from J; junction bases left unmatched: 16. CDR1 and CDR2 (germline): SEHNR, FQNEAQ (reference sequence). The CDR3 is 19 amino acids. Here the CDR3 reads CASSLSLARGGRSYNEQFF. The CDR3 DNA is TGTGCCAGCAGCTTATCCCTCGCCCGGGGGGGGCGATCATACAATGAGCAGTTCTTC.

The chain recombines TRBV12-3 or TRBV12-4 with TRBJ2-1; TRBD1 is a possible D gene (6 bases). CDR3 length equals 14 residues. The V and J ends lost 4 bases and 2 bases respectively, with 9 bases between them. DNA of the CDR3: TGTGCCAGCAGTTCCACAGGGACCTACAATGAGCAGTTCTTC. Protein sequence: CASSSTGTYNEQFF.